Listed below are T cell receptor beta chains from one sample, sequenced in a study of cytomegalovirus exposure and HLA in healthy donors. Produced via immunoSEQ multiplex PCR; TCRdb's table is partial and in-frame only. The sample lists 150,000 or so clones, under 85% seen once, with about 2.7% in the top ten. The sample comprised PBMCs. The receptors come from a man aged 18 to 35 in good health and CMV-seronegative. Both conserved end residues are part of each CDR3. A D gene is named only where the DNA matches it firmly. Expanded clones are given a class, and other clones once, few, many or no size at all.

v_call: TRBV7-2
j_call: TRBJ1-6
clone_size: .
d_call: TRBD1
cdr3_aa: CASSLVSGGNSPLHF
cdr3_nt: TGTGCCAGCAGCTTAGTTTCAGGGGGCAATTCACCCCTCCACTTT

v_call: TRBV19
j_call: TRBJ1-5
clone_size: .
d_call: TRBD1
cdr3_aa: CASSIYRGSSNQPQHF
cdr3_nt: TGTGCCAGTAGTATATACAGGGGGAGCAGCAATCAGCCCCAGCATTTT

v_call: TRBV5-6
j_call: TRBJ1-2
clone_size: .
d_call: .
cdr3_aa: CASSFGSGGYTF
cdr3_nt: TGTGCCAGCAGCTTTGGGTCGGGGGGCTACACCTTC

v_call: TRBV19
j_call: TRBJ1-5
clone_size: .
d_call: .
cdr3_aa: CASSIGQILGQPQHF
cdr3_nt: TGTGCCAGTAGTATAGGGCAGATTCTTGGTCAGCCCCAGCATTTT

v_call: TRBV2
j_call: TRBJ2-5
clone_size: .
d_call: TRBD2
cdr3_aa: CASSLAGGETQYF
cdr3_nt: TGTGCCAGCAGTTTAGCGGGGGGAGAGACCCAGTACTTC

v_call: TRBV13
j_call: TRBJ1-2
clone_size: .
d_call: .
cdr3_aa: CASSVQGIPNYGYTF
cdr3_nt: TGTGCCAGCAGCGTCCAGGGAATACCTAACTATGGCTACACCTTC

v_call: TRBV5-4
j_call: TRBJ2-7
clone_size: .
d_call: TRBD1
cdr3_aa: CASSPPGRGHYEQYF
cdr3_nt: TGTGCCAGCAGCCCCCCCGGCAGGGGGCATTACGAGCAGTACTTC

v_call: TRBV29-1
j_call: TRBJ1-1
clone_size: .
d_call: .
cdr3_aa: CSASPDLNTEAFF
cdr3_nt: TGCAGCGCTTCACCGGACTTGAACACTGAAGCTTTCTTT

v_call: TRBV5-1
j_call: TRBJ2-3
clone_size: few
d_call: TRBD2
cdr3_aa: CASSLVAGGSTDTQYF
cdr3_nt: TGCGCCAGCAGCTTGGTAGCGGGGGGCAGCACAGATACGCAGTATTTT

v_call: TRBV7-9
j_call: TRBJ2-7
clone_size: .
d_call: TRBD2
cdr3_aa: CASSLALGRDEQYF
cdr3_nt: TGTGCCAGCAGCTTAGCTCTGGGGAGGGACGAGCAGTACTTC

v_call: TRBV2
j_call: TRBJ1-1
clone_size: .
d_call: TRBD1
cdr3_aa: CASGQGLLNTEAFF
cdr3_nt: TGTGCCAGTGGACAGGGACTATTGAACACTGAAGCTTTCTTT

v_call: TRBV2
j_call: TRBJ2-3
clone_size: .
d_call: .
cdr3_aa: CASSEMGQSHFTDTQYF
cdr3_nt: TGTGCCAGCAGTGAGATGGGCCAGAGCCATTTCACAGATACGCAGTATTTT

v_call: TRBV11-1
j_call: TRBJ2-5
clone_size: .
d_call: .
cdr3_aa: CASSSPGGPPYPETQYF
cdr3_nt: TGTGCCAGCAGCTCCCCCGGGGGGCCCCCCTATCCAGAGACCCAGTACTTC

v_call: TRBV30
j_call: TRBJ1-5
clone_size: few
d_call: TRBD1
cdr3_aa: CAWRSGGWSNQPQHF
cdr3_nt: TGTGCCTGGAGGTCAGGGGGCTGGAGCAATCAGCCCCAGCATTTT

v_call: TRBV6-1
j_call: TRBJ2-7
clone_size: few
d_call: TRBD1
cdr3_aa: CASRGQGESEQYF
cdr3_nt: TGTGCCAGCAGAGGACAGGGGGAAAGCGAGCAGTACTTC

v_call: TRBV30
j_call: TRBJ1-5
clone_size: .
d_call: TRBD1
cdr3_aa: CAWSTGGAQPQHF
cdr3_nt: TGTGCCTGGAGTACAGGGGGAGCTCAGCCCCAGCATTTT

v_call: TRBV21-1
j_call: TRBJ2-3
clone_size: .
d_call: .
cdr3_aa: CATSMGRLADTQYF
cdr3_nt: TGTGCCACCTCAATGGGGAGGCTGGCAGATACGCAGTATTTT

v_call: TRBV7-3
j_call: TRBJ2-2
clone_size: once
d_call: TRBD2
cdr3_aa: CASSLNGGGITGELFF
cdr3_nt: TGTGCCAGCAGCTTAAACGGCGGGGGGATAACCGGGGAGCTGTTTTTT

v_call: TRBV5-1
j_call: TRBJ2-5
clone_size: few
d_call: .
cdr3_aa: CASSSRGQETQYF
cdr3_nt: TGCGCCAGCAGCTCTCGGGGGCAAGAGACCCAGTACTTC

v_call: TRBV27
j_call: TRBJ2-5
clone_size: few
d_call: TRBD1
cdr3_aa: CASSPWDSQETQYF
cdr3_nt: TGTGCCAGCAGTCCATGGGACAGCCAAGAGACCCAGTACTTC

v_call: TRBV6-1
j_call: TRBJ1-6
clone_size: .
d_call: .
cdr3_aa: CASSARRESSYNSPLHF
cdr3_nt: TGTGCCAGCAGTGCAAGGAGGGAGAGCTCCTATAATTCACCCCTCCACTTT

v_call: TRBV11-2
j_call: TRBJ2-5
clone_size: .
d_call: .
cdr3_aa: CASSLGGGGTQYF
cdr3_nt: TGTGCCAGCAGCTTAGGGGGGGGCGGGACCCAGTACTTC

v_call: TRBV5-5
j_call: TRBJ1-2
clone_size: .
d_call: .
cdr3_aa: CASSPTGIDGYTF
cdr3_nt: TGTGCCAGCAGCCCGACAGGTATAGATGGCTACACCTTC

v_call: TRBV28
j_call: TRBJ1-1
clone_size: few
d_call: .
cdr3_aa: CASDRGGAFF
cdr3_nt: TGTGCCAGCGACCGGGGGGGAGCTTTCTTT